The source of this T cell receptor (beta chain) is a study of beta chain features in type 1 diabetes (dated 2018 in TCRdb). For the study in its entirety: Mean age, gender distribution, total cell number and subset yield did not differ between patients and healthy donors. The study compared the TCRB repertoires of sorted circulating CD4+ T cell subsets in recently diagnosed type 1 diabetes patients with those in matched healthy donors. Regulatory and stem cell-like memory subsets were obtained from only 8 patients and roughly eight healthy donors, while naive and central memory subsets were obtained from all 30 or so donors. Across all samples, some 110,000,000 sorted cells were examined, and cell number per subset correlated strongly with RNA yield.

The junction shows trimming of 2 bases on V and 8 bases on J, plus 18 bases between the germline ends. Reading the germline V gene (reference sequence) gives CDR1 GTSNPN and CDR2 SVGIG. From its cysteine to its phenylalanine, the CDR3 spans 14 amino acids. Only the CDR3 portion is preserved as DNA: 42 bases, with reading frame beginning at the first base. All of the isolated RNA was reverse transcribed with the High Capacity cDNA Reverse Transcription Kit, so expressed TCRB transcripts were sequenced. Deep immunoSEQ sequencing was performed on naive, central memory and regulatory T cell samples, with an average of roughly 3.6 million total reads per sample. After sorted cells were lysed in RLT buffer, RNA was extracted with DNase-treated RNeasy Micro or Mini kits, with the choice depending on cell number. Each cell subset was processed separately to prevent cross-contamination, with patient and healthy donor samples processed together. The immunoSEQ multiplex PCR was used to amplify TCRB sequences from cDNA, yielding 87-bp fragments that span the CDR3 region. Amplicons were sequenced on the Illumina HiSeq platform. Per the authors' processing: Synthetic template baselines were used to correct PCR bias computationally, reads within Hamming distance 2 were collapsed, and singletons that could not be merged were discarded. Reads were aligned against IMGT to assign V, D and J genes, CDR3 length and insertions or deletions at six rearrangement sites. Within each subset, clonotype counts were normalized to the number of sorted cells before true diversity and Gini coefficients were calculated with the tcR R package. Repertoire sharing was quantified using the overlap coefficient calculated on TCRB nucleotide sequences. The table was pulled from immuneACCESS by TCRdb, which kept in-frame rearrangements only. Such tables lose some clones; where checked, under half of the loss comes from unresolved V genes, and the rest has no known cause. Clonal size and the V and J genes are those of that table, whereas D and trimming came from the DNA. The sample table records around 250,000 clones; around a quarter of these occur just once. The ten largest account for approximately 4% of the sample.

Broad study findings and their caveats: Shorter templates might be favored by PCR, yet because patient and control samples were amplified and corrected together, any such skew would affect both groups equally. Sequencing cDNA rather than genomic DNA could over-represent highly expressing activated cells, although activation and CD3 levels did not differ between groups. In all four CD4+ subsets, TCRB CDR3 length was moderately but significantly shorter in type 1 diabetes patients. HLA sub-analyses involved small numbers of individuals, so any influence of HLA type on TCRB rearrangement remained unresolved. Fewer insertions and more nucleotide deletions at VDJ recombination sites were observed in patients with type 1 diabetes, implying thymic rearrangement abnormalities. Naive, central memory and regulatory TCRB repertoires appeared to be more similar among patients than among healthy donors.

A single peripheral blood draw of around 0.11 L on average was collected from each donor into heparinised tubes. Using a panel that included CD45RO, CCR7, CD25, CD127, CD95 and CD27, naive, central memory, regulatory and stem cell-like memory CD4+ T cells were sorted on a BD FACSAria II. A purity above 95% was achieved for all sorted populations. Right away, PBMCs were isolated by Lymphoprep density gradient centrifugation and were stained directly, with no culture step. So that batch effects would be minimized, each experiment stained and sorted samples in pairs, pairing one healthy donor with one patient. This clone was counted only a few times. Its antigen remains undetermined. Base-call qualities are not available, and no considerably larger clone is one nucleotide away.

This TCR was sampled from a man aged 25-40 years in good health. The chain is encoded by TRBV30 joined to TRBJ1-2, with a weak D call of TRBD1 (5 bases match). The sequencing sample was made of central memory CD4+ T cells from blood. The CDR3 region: CAWSTGTALWGYTF. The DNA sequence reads TGTGCCTGGAGTACCGGGACGGCCTTGTGGGGCTACACCTTC.